The source of this TCR beta chain is a study of CD4+ T cells in melanoma. Study-wide findings and caveats: In melanoma, neoantigen-specific CD4+ T cells reportedly differed in differentiation state. A reported correlation linked neoantigen-specific CD4+ T cells to CD8+, macrophage and B cell function.

TCRdb keeps only in-frame clones here, not all; method: immunoSEQ multiplex PCR. The table includes about 11,000 clones, about 70% detected once. A note on this clone: Its specificity is not known.

This CDR3 has 15 residues. Trimming took off 3 bases at V and 0 bases at J, with 9 bases between the two ends. Germline lookup yields CDR1 ENHRY and CDR2 SYGVKD. The chain recombines TRBV10-3 with TRBJ1-5; D gene unclear. The sequencing sample was made of cells from a culture (not recorded whether cultured in vitro). The receptor comes from a human donor with melanoma. CDR3 coding DNA: TGTGCCATCAGTGACTCGGAGTATAGCAATCAGCCCCAGCATTTT. It codes for CAISDSEYSNQPQHF.